This is a list of T cell receptor beta chains from one sample in a study of blood T cells in healthy people across ages. Using its own MiXCR run on the 5' RACE reads, TCRdb lists one record per CDR3 protein. This table holds about 1.4 million distinct CDR3 sequences, 45% to 70% found once. Sequencing input: blood. Every receptor here comes from a man between 18 and 35 years old in good health. Each CDR3 is given with its conserved first and last residue. Each record gives: V gene, J gene, D gene, clone size, CDR3 DNA, CDR3 protein. The D gene is left open where the match is weak. Only some rows state a clone size, as once, few, many or a class for expanded clones.

v_call: TRBV7-8
j_call: TRBJ2-3
d_call: -
clone_size: few
cdr3_nt: TGTGCCAGCAGCTTACTCCTAGGCCCCACAGATACGAAGTATTTT
cdr3_aa: CASSLLLGPTDTKYF

v_call: TRBV29-1
j_call: TRBJ2-7
d_call: -
clone_size: -
cdr3_nt: TGCAGCGCAGCGGAGTCCTACGAGCAGTACTTC
cdr3_aa: CSAAESYEQYF

v_call: TRBV12-5
j_call: TRBJ2-3
d_call: -
clone_size: -
cdr3_nt: TGTGCTAGTGAGGGGCAGGGTACAGATACGCAGTATTTT
cdr3_aa: CASEGQGTDTQYF

v_call: TRBV7-9
j_call: TRBJ2-7
d_call: -
clone_size: -
cdr3_nt: TGTGCCAGCAGCAACCAAAACACGGCACTTTCCTACGAGCAGTACTTC
cdr3_aa: CASSNQNTALSYEQYF

v_call: TRBV29-1
j_call: TRBJ2-3
d_call: -
clone_size: -
cdr3_nt: TGCAGCGTTGTAGTCCAAGATACGCAGTATTTT
cdr3_aa: CSVVVQDTQYF

v_call: TRBV7-6
j_call: TRBJ1-6
d_call: -
clone_size: few
cdr3_nt: TGTGCCAGCAGCTTTCAACTGCCGGATTCACCCCTCCACTTT
cdr3_aa: CASSFQLPDSPLHF

v_call: TRBV4-2
j_call: TRBJ2-7
d_call: TRBD2
clone_size: -
cdr3_nt: TGTGCCAGCAGCCAAGTGTCCGTCGGGGGACTAGTCGATTACGAGCAGTACTTC
cdr3_aa: CASSQVSVGGLVDYEQYF

v_call: TRBV7-2
j_call: TRBJ2-7
d_call: -
clone_size: -
cdr3_nt: TGTGCCAGCAGCTTAAGTGAATTAGTCTACGAGCAGTACTTC
cdr3_aa: CASSLSELVYEQYF

v_call: TRBV12-3/TRBV12-4
j_call: TRBJ2-3
d_call: TRBD1
clone_size: -
cdr3_nt: TGTGCCAGCAGTGACACTTCAGGGGGCGGAACAGATACGCAGTATTTT
cdr3_aa: CASSDTSGGGTDTQYF

v_call: TRBV28
j_call: TRBJ1-5
d_call: TRBD1
clone_size: -
cdr3_nt: TGTGCCAGCAGTAAGGACAGGGTAGTCAATCAGCCCCAGCATTTT
cdr3_aa: CASSKDRVVNQPQHF

v_call: TRBV29-1
j_call: TRBJ2-5
d_call: -
clone_size: -
cdr3_nt: TGCAGCGTTGAGAGAGTAGACCAAGAGACCCAGTACTTC
cdr3_aa: CSVERVDQETQYF

v_call: TRBV27
j_call: TRBJ1-5
d_call: -
clone_size: once
cdr3_nt: TGTGCCAGCGGCGAAGGGATCCAGCCCCAGCATTTT
cdr3_aa: CASGEGIQPQHF

v_call: TRBV4-3
j_call: TRBJ2-7
d_call: -
clone_size: once
cdr3_nt: TGCGCCAGCAGCCAAGACCGGGGCCGAGACGAGCAGTACTTC
cdr3_aa: CASSQDRGRDEQYF

v_call: TRBV5-1
j_call: TRBJ2-7
d_call: -
clone_size: -
cdr3_nt: TGCGCCAGCAGCTTGGCCGCGGGACTCGGTAACAATGAGCAGTACTTC
cdr3_aa: CASSLAAGLGNNEQYF

v_call: TRBV6-6
j_call: TRBJ1-1
d_call: -
clone_size: -
cdr3_nt: TGTGCCAGCACCCTACATGGAGCTAACACTGAAGCTTTCTTT
cdr3_aa: CASTLHGANTEAFF

v_call: TRBV24-1
j_call: TRBJ2-5
d_call: -
clone_size: -
cdr3_nt: TGTGCCACCAGTGATCTCCGGGGTTGTGAGACCCAGTACTTC
cdr3_aa: CATSDLRGCETQYF

v_call: TRBV7-9
j_call: TRBJ2-1
d_call: -
clone_size: -
cdr3_nt: TGTGCCAGCAGCTTAACTGTCGATGAGCAGTTCTTC
cdr3_aa: CASSLTVDEQFF

v_call: TRBV6-5
j_call: TRBJ1-2
d_call: -
clone_size: once
cdr3_nt: TGTGCCAGCAGTGCCGCAGCCGTTAACTATGGCTACACCTTC
cdr3_aa: CASSAAAVNYGYTF